This entry lists 9 T cell receptor beta chains sequenced from one sample in a study of cytomegalovirus exposure and HLA in healthy donors. Vbeta (60) and Jbeta (13) primers were used in the PCR. Data came from immunoSEQ multiplex PCR; TCRdb stores just in-frame clones and leaves some out. There are 240,000 or so clones in the sample; 75% to 85% occur only once, and around 8.3% lies in the top ten. The material sequenced was PBMCs. These receptor sequences come from a woman aged 60-75 years in good health and CMV-seropositive.

The rearrangement joins TRBV5-6 to TRBJ2-7; possibly TRBD1 for D (6 bases). Germline-derived CDR1 and CDR2 are SGHDT and YYEEEE. Trimming removed 5 bases from V and 2 bases from J, with 17 bases in between. The CDR3 has 15 residues. CDR3 coding DNA: TGTGCCAGCAGTTTAGTCGACAGGCCTACCTACGAGCAGTACTTC. This gives the protein CASSLVDRPTYEQYF.

V and J are TRBV2 and TRBJ2-3, with D perhaps TRBD2 (5 bases). The CDR3 loop spans 16 amino acids. Looked up from germline, CDR1 is SNHLY and CDR2 is FYNNEI. Trimming took 5 bases from V and 4 from J, leaving 19 bases between them. In DNA form, the CDR3 reads TGTGCCAGCAGTCCGGCGGAGGCTAGCTCATCAGATACGCAGTATTTT. This codes for CASSPAEASSSDTQYF. Full variable domain (rest looked up from reference TRBV2 and TRBJ2-3): EPEVTQTPSHQVTQMGQEVILRCVPISNHLYFYWYRQILGQKVEFLVSFYNNEISEKSEIFDDQFSVERPDGSNFTLKIRSTKLEDSAMYFCASSPAEASSSDTQYFGPGTRLTVL.

The chain joins TRBV5-4 to TRBJ2-7; 10 positions agree with TRBD2. The germline gives CDR1 SGHNT, CDR2 YYREEE (reference sequence). The CDR3 is 15 residues long. The V gene end was trimmed by 3 bases and the J gene end by 4 bases; junction bases not matched to a gene: 7. In DNA, the CDR3 is TGTGCCAGCAGCTCCGGACTAGCGGCCTGGTACGAGCAGTACTTC. Its protein product is CASSSGLAAWYEQYF.

This chain links TRBV13 with TRBJ2-1; 10 bases align to TRBD2. V gave up 3 bases and J gave up 0 bases; unmatched junction bases: 14. Germline loops: CDR1 PRHDT, CDR2 FYEKMQ (reference sequence). This CDR3 has 20 amino acids. CDR3 amino acids: CASSFELLTSGSGSYNEQFF. In DNA, the CDR3 is TGTGCCAGCAGCTTTGAACTTCTGACTAGCGGGTCTGGCTCCTACAATGAGCAGTTCTTC.

The chain combines TRBV6-1 with TRBJ2-5; 9 bases map to TRBD2. The trim removed 4 bases at V and 2 bases at J, leaving 8 bases unmatched. The CDR3 has 16 residues. Germline CDR1 and CDR2: MNHNS and SASEGT. CDR3 amino acids: CASSGSGSQIQETQYF. As DNA, the CDR3 is TGTGCCAGCAGTGGTAGCGGGAGCCAGATACAAGAGACCCAGTACTTC.

The chain has TRBV7-2 and TRBJ2-1; 14 bases fit TRBD2. The germline V gene encodes CDR1 SGHTA and CDR2 FQGNSA. The V and J ends lost 3 bases and 9 bases, in that order; junction bases with no gene match: 4. The CDR3 has 15 amino acids. In nucleotides, the CDR3 is TGTGCCAGCAGCTTGGGACTAGCGGGAGTATGTGAGCAGTTCTTC. As protein: CASSLGLAGVCEQFF.

The chain has TRBV28 and TRBJ2-2; 8 bases align to TRBD2. Looked up from germline, CDR1 is MDHEN and CDR2 is SYDVKM. V was pared by 3 bases and J by 3 bases, with 6 bases of the junction left unmatched. The CDR3 consists of 16 residues. CDR3: CASSFSGIYYTGELFF. In DNA, the CDR3 is TGTGCCAGCAGTTTTAGCGGGATATACTACACCGGGGAGCTGTTTTTT.

The rearrangement uses TRBV7-9 and TRBJ1-1; D perhaps matches TRBD1 (5 bases). CDR1 and CDR2 (germline): SEHNR, FQNEAQ (reference sequence). The V end lost 3 bases, the J end lost 4 bases, and 9 bases lay between the germline ends. CDR3 length: 13 amino acids. CDR3 amino acids: CASSFEGVTEAFF. In DNA, the CDR3 is TGTGCCAGCAGCTTCGAAGGGGTCACTGAAGCTTTCTTT.

There are a few counts of this clone. The chain links TRBV7-5 to TRBJ1-5. TRBV7-5 is deemed a pseudogene. The CDR3 consists of 14 residues. CDR3 DNA sequence: TGTGTCAGAAGCCCCCGTCGGGGAATTCAGCCCCAGCATTTT. This translates into CVRSPRRGIQPQHF.